The 10 T cell receptor beta chains given below trace back to one sample, sequenced in a study of human T cells and chemical hapten exposure. Via MiXCR, TCRdb re-called the RACE reads, giving one row per CDR3 protein. The data contain some 170,000 distinct CDR3 sequences, around a quarter of them singletons. Time point of the sample: patch test 3, about 24 weeks after DPC sensitization. Documented treatment: therapeutic diphenylcyclopropenone sensitization with weekly scalp DPC. The sample in question was whole blood, obtained in connection with sensitization to the hapten diphenylcyclopropenone (DPC). The receptors originated from a woman between 18 and 29 years old with alopecia areata. Some clones in this sample may be carry-over from other donors' samples.

This clonotype turned up a few times. The chain has TRBV20-1 and TRBJ1-6; perhaps TRBD1 as D (6 bases). Germline V CDR1 and CDR2: DFQATT, SNEGSKA (reference sequence). V was cut by 6 bases and J by 5 bases, with 11 bases left in between. The CDR3 length is 13 residues. The CDR3 bases are TGCAGTGCCCAGGGGCTGAATAATTCACCCCTCCACTTT. It encodes CSAQGLNNSPLHF.

The chain employs TRBV3-1 and TRBJ2-7; TRBD1 aligns across 7 bases. This CDR3 has 13 amino acids. CDR1 LGHDT and CDR2 YNNKEL come from the germline V gene (reference sequence). Unmatched junction bases numbered 3, after V lost 2 bases and J lost 5 bases. The DNA for the CDR3 is TGTGCCAGCAGCCAAATAGACAGGGACGAGCAGTACTTC. Its translation is CASSQIDRDEQYF.

The chain is built from TRBV6-2 or TRBV6-3 and TRBJ1-5; the D gene is possibly TRBD1 (6 bases). The CDR3 length is 15 residues. Trimming removed 1 base from V and 11 bases from J, with 18 bases in between. CDR1 and CDR2 (germline): MNHEY, SVGEGT. The CDR3 loop reads CASSYWVVSQGSQHF. The CDR3 nucleotides are TGTGCCAGCAGTTACTGGGTTGTCAGCCAGGGGTCCCAGCATTTT.

This clonotype was counted only a few times. DNA for the CDR3: TGTGCCAGCAGCGTAGAATCGGCGGGGGGGCCAATGGATACGCAGTATTTT. Protein product: CASSVESAGGPMDTQYF. The chain recombines TRBV9 with TRBJ2-3; 9 bases match TRBD2. The CDR3 spans 17 residues. Trimming at V came to 0 bases and at J to 6 bases, leaving 11 bases not matched to a gene. Germline V gene data show CDR1 as SGDLS and CDR2 as YYNGEE.

In DNA form, the CDR3 reads TGCGCCAGCAGCTACCGGGCCGTCCTCTCTGGAAACACCATATATTTT. Protein product: CASSYRAVLSGNTIYF. The chain combines TRBV5-1 with TRBJ1-3, with unresolved D. This CDR3 is 16 amino acids long. Per the germline V gene, CDR1 is SGHRS and CDR2 is YFSETQ. Trimming removed 3 bases at V and 0 bases at J, with 13 bases between.

DNA for the CDR3: TGTGCCAGTAGTAGACCCACAGGGTCCACTGAAGCTTTCTTT. It translates to CASSRPTGSTEAFF. This chain connects TRBV19 to TRBJ1-1, with D perhaps TRBD1 (6 bases). In germline, CDR1 is LNHDA, CDR2 SQIVND (reference sequence). The CDR3 contains 14 residues. V was shortened by 4 bases and J by 4 bases, with 13 bases between the two germline ends.

This chain connects TRBV7-9 to TRBJ2-5; 12 bases align to TRBD2. The CDR3 length is 16 residues. CDR1 SEHNR and CDR2 FQNEAQ come from the germline V gene (reference sequence). V lost 3 bases to trimming and J lost 1 base; unmatched junction nucleotides: 3. CDR3 DNA: TGTGCCAGCAGCTTGGGACTAGCGGGCCTCCAAGAGACCCAGTACTTC. Encoded protein: CASSLGLAGLQETQYF.

This chain connects TRBV7-2 to TRBJ2-1; the match to TRBD2 covers 10 bases. The CDR3 covers 14 residues. Trimming took 5 bases from V and 8 from J; bases not matched to a gene: 6. The germline V gene has CDR1 SGHTA and CDR2 FQGNSA. The CDR3 nucleotides are TGTGCCAGCAGCCTTCTAGCGGGAGCTGATGAGCAGTTCTTC. It specifies CASSLLAGADEQFF.

The table lists this clonotype with a few counts. The CDR3 sequence is CSVLAEGNNEQFF. Here the CDR3 DNA reads TGCAGCGTTCTAGCGGAGGGAAACAATGAGCAGTTCTTC. The chain carries TRBV29-1 and TRBJ2-1; 7 bases map to TRBD2. Germline V CDR1 and CDR2: SQVTM, ANQGSEA. V lost 5 bases to trimming and J lost 5 bases; unmatched junction nucleotides: 6. This CDR3 is 13 amino acids long.

This clonotype was detected a few times. The genes are TRBV27 and TRBJ2-1; perhaps TRBD2 as D (7 bases). Germline CDR1 and CDR2: MNHEY and SMNVEV (reference sequence). V lost 6 bases, J lost 2 bases, and 14 bases lay in between. This CDR3 has 15 residues. The CDR3 here is CASSSGGHPYNEQFF. CDR3 bases: TGTGCCAGCAGCTCGGGGGGCCATCCCTACAATGAGCAGTTCTTC.